Listed below are T cell receptor beta chains from one sample, sequenced in a study of T cells in Graves' hyperthyroidism and ophthalmopathy. From the multiplex PCR reads, TCRdb called clonotypes with MiXCR, one entry per CDR3 protein. The sample records approximately 590,000 distinct CDR3 sequences, roughly 50% being singletons. The sample comprised peripheral blood or thyroid tissue (not recorded which). These receptors originate from a woman in her late teens or twenties with Graves' hyperthyroidism. CDR3s include the opening cysteine and the closing phenylalanine or tryptophan. The order of the fields is CDR3 length, V gene, J gene, D gene, clone size, CDR3 protein, CDR3 DNA. A D gene is named only where the DNA matches it firmly. The size of a clone is reported for some rows only, either as once, few or many, or as a class for expanded clones.

cdr3_length: 14; v_call: TRBV7-3; j_call: TRBJ1-4; d_call: TRBD1; clone_size: NA; cdr3_aa: CASSLGTALEKLFF; cdr3_nt: TGCGCCAGCAGCTTAGGGACAGCTCTTGAAAAACTGTTTTTT
cdr3_length: 14; v_call: TRBV7-9; j_call: TRBJ2-7; d_call: TRBD1; clone_size: NA; cdr3_aa: CASSPGQAIYEQYF; cdr3_nt: TGTGCCAGCAGCCCTGGACAGGCGATCTACGAGCAGTACTTC
cdr3_length: 17; v_call: TRBV29-1; j_call: TRBJ2-6; d_call: TRBD2; clone_size: few; cdr3_aa: CSVEVLAGSSGANVLTF; cdr3_nt: TGCAGCGTTGAAGTACTAGCGGGAAGTTCTGGGGCCAACGTCCTGACTTTC
cdr3_length: 17; v_call: TRBV15; j_call: TRBJ1-4; d_call: NA; clone_size: NA; cdr3_aa: CATSREDGSSYNEKLFF; cdr3_nt: TGTGCCACCAGCAGAGAGGACGGGAGCTCCTACAATGAAAAACTGTTTTTT
cdr3_length: 11; v_call: TRBV29-1; j_call: TRBJ1-5; d_call: NA; clone_size: NA; cdr3_aa: CSVESGQPQHF; cdr3_nt: TGCAGCGTTGAAAGCGGGCAGCCCCAGCATTTT
cdr3_length: 11; v_call: TRBV2; j_call: TRBJ1-2; d_call: NA; clone_size: once; cdr3_aa: CASLTVRGYTF; cdr3_nt: TGTGCCAGCCTAACAGTTAGAGGCTACACCTTC
cdr3_length: 15; v_call: TRBV7-9; j_call: TRBJ2-3; d_call: TRBD2; clone_size: NA; cdr3_aa: CASSLGLAGADTQYF; cdr3_nt: TGTGCCAGCAGCTTAGGACTAGCGGGAGCAGATACGCAGTATTTT
cdr3_length: 16; v_call: TRBV7-8; j_call: TRBJ1-3; d_call: NA; clone_size: many; cdr3_aa: CASSLPGHSSGNTIYF; cdr3_nt: TGTGCCAGCAGCTTGCCGGGACACAGCTCTGGAAACACCATATATTTT
cdr3_length: 13; v_call: TRBV6-6; j_call: TRBJ1-5; d_call: NA; clone_size: NA; cdr3_aa: CASSEIVGQPQHF; cdr3_nt: TGTGCCAGCAGTGAAATTGTGGGTCAGCCCCAGCATTTT
cdr3_length: 12; v_call: TRBV14; j_call: TRBJ2-7; d_call: NA; clone_size: many; cdr3_aa: CASSPSRYEQYF; cdr3_nt: TGTGCCAGCAGCCCTTCTAGGTACGAGCAGTACTTC
cdr3_length: 13; v_call: TRBV25-1; j_call: TRBJ1-2; d_call: NA; clone_size: NA; cdr3_aa: CASQDLRGSGYTF; cdr3_nt: TGTGCCAGCCAAGATCTTCGGGGGAGCGGCTACACCTTC